This is a list of T cell receptor beta chains from one sample in a study of identical twins. TCRdb fed the 5' RACE reads into MiXCR, producing one record per CDR3 protein. In the table there are some 1,700,000 distinct CDR3 sequences, roughly 35% of which are singletons. The sequencing input was cord blood. These receptors originate from a newborn girl in good health. The CDR3 runs from the conserved cysteine through the conserved F or W. D genes are given only for firm matches. Some rows have no size entry. The others give once, few or many, or a class for an expanded clone.

TRBJ2-1,TRBV5-8,-,few,CASSFQGSGEQFF,TGTGCCAGCAGCTTTCAGGGGTCGGGTGAGCAGTTCTTC
TRBJ2-7,TRBV28,-,-,CASSPPGVSYNEQYF,TGTGCCAGCAGCCCCCCAGGGGTGTCCTACAATGAGCAGTACTTC
TRBJ1-2,TRBV19,TRBD1,-,CASSQWFGAGGDGYTF,TGTGCCAGTAGTCAATGGTTCGGGGCAGGGGGCGATGGCTACACCTTC
TRBJ1-6,TRBV7-2,TRBD1,-,CASSRQGALNSPLHF,TGTGCCAGCAGCCGACAGGGGGCGCTTAATTCACCCCTCCACTTT
TRBJ1-4,TRBV5-1,-,many,CASSLEGMANEKLFF,TGCGCCAGCAGCTTGGAGGGGATGGCTAATGAAAAACTGTTTTTT
TRBJ1-2,TRBV5-1,TRBD1,once,CASSFRDRSPYGYTF,TGCGCCAGCAGCTTTCGGGACAGATCCCCTTATGGCTACACCTTC
TRBJ1-6,TRBV20-1,-,-,CSARVGAYNSPLHF,TGCAGTGCTAGAGTCGGGGCCTATAATTCACCCCTCCACTTT
TRBJ1-5,TRBV20-1,-,-,CSARDSGGWSNQPQHF,TGCAGTGCTAGAGATAGCGGGGGATGGAGCAATCAGCCCCAGCATTTT
TRBJ2-3,TRBV5-1,-,many,CASSLAAPDTQYF,TGTGCCAGCAGCTTGGCCGCCCCAGATACGCAGTATTTT
TRBJ2-5,TRBV4-1,-,-,CASSQPTSRNRETQYF,TGCGCCAGCAGCCAACCGACTAGTCGGAATAGAGAGACCCAGTACTTC
TRBJ2-7,TRBV20-1,-,-,CSASSPRVYEQYF,TGCAGTGCTAGTAGTCCCAGGGTCTACGAGCAGTACTTC
TRBJ2-1,TRBV3-1,TRBD2,few,CASSQPLAGAFNEQFF,TGTGCCAGCAGCCAGCCTCTAGCGGGAGCCTTCAATGAGCAGTTCTTC
TRBJ2-2,TRBV3-1,-,-,CASSQDRGLTNTGELFF,TGTGCCAGCAGCCAAGATCGTGGACTCACGAACACCGGGGAGCTGTTTTTT
TRBJ2-7,TRBV29-1,-,many,CSVRTETGHFYEQYF,TGCAGCGTTCGGACCGAGACGGGACACTTCTACGAGCAGTACTTC
TRBJ1-2,TRBV29-1,TRBD1,-,CSVAYRGSGYTF,TGCAGCGTTGCATACAGGGGGAGTGGCTACACCTTC
TRBJ2-1,TRBV7-9,TRBD2,few,CASSLPRLALYNEQFF,TGTGCCAGCAGCTTACCCCGACTAGCGCTCTACAATGAGCAGTTCTTC
TRBJ1-1,TRBV29-1,-,-,CSVLDRAHTEAFF,TGCAGCGTTCTGGACAGAGCCCACACTGAAGCTTTCTTT
TRBJ2-7,TRBV25-1,TRBD2,few,CASSEYGTSGSEQYF,TGTGCCAGCAGTGAATATGGGACTAGCGGGAGCGAGCAGTACTTC
TRBJ2-5,TRBV3-1,TRBD2,-,CASSPTIAGGPQETQYF,TGTGCCAGCAGCCCAACAATAGCGGGAGGGCCGCAGGAGACCCAGTACTTC
TRBJ2-7,TRBV28,-,many,CASSLLKGYSYEQYF,TGTGCCAGCAGTTTATTGAAGGGGTACTCCTACGAGCAGTACTTC
TRBJ2-5,TRBV24-1,-,few,CATRRGSREQYF,TGTGCCACCAGACGGGGTTCAAGGGAACAGTACTTC
TRBJ1-5,TRBV18,TRBD1,-,CASSTRQGGEGNQPQHF,TGTGCCAGCTCAACCAGACAGGGTGGTGAGGGCAATCAGCCCCAGCATTTT
TRBJ2-7,TRBV6-1,-,-,CASSVRGGRYEQYF,TGTGCCAGCAGTGTGAGGGGGGGGAGATACGAGCAGTACTTC
TRBJ1-2,TRBV6-1,-,-,CASSEGWGSNYGYTF,TGTGCCAGCAGTGAAGGGTGGGGATCCAACTATGGCTACACCTTC
TRBJ2-2,TRBV20-1,-,few,CSARGSENTGELFF,TGCAGTGCTAGAGGGAGTGAGAACACCGGGGAGCTGTTTTTT
TRBJ2-1,TRBV30,-,few,CAWSGGSDEQFF,TGTGCCTGGAGCGGGGGTAGTGATGAGCAGTTCTTC
TRBJ2-3,TRBV10-1,TRBD2,many,CASSRTSGGSDTQYF,TGCGCCAGCAGCAGGACTAGCGGGGGATCAGATACGCAGTATTTT
TRBJ2-3,TRBV5-1,TRBD2,few,CASSRSSGGSTDTQYF,TGCGCCAGCAGCCGGTCTAGCGGGGGGAGCACAGATACGCAGTATTTT
TRBJ2-3,TRBV7-2,-,-,CASSLIGALRTDTQYF,TGTGCCAGCAGCTTAATAGGGGCTCTACGCACAGATACGCAGTATTTT
TRBJ1-2,TRBV12-3/TRBV12-4,TRBD1,-,CASSGTGGNGYTF,TGTGCCAGCAGCGGGACAGGGGGTAATGGCTACACCTTC
TRBJ1-4,TRBV28,-,-,CASSLGRHNEKLFF,TGTGCCAGCAGTTTAGGACGGCATAATGAAAAACTGTTTTTT
TRBJ2-5,TRBV20-1,-,-,CSASRLVHVAETQYF,TGCAGTGCTTCCCGACTAGTCCACGTCGCAGAGACCCAGTACTTC
TRBJ2-3,TRBV11-2,TRBD2,-,CASSLLSGPQPTQYF,TGTGCCAGCAGCTTGCTTAGCGGGCCCCAACCTACGCAGTATTTT
TRBJ2-7,TRBV5-1,TRBD1,many,CASSVTSGQEVSYEQYF,TGCGCCAGCAGCGTCACTTCGGGACAGGAAGTCTCCTACGAGCAGTACTTC
TRBJ2-7,TRBV21-1,-,-,CASSKKGTASYEQYF,TGTGCCAGCAGCAAAAAGGGTACAGCCTCCTACGAGCAGTACTTC
TRBJ2-1,TRBV20-1,TRBD1,-,CSARNPNRGNEQFF,TGCAGTGCTAGAAATCCCAACAGGGGTAATGAGCAGTTCTTC
TRBJ2-7,TRBV6-2/TRBV6-3,TRBD1,many,CASSYRTGGYEQYF,TGTGCCAGCAGTTACCGGACAGGGGGCTACGAGCAGTACTTC
TRBJ2-3,TRBV9,TRBD2,-,CASSYRGLATDTQYF,TGTGCCAGCAGCTACCGAGGACTAGCCACAGATACGCAGTATTTT